The 25 T cell receptor beta chains below all came from one sample that was sequenced in a study of vaccination effects on CD4 cells after COVID-19. These receptors have no known antigen. Antigen-specific CD4+ T cells were first expanded with viral peptide pools by the ViraFEST assay and only then sequenced. Cells that had been cultured for 10 days were the source of isolated CD4+ T cells. This person's SARS-CoV-2 infection, confirmed by PCR, occurred between March and December 2020. Produced via immunoSEQ multiplex PCR; TCRdb's table is partial and in-frame only. The sample lists roughly 26,000 clones, approximately 80% seen once, with more than 15% in the top ten. Sequencing used CD4+ T cells from PBMCs cultured with HCoV-NL63 spike peptides, obtained before COVID-19 vaccination. The receptor set was obtained from a human donor who had a prior SARS-CoV-2 infection.

The chain recombines TRBV4-2 with TRBJ1-3; a weak D match, TRBD1 (5 bases). CDR1 LGHNA and CDR2 YNFKEQ come from the germline V gene. The CDR3 runs to 15 residues. V was clipped by 3 bases and J by 8 bases, with 17 bases between them. The CDR3 DNA reads TGTGCCAGCAGCCAGGGACCCCTAATAGGGGACACCATATATTTT. Encoded protein: CASSQGPLIGDTIYF.

The chain uses TRBV7-2 and TRBJ1-1; 11 bases agree with TRBD1. This CDR3 region has 13 residues. Unmatched junction bases numbered 6, after V lost 3 bases and J lost 12 bases. Per germline, CDR1 SGHTA and CDR2 FQGNSA. The CDR3 bases are TGTGCCAGCAGCTTCGGGACAGGGGGGACGTCTTTCTTT. Protein sequence: CASSFGTGGTSFF.

Only a few counts were recorded for this clone. This sequence joins TRBV27 and TRBJ1-5, with D possibly being TRBD1 (5 bases). V gave up 0 bases and J gave up 1 base, with 10 bases separating them. CDR3 size: 16 residues. The V gene's germline CDR1 is MNHEY and CDR2 SMNVEV (reference sequence). DNA of the CDR3: TGTGCCAGCAGTTTATCGCCGCAGGGCAGCAATCAGCCCCAGCATTTT. As protein: CASSLSPQGSNQPQHF.

By proportion, this clone is large (0.1 to 1%). The rearrangement links TRBV6-5 to TRBJ1-2; maybe TRBD1 (6 bases). The V end lost 8 bases, the J end lost 4 bases, and 17 bases lay between the germline ends. In germline, CDR1 is MNHEY, CDR2 SVGAGI. CDR3 length: 14 residues. The CDR3 sequence: CASGLDRSPYGYTF. DNA for the CDR3: TGTGCCAGCGGCCTCGACAGGTCCCCCTATGGCTACACCTTC.

The chain couples TRBV12-5 to TRBJ2-7; 8 nucleotides agree with TRBD2. The V gene end was trimmed by 2 bases and the J gene end by 7 bases; junction bases not matched to a gene: 13. The CDR3 spans 16 residues. The germline V gene has CDR1 LGHNT and CDR2 FRNRAP. CDR3 coding DNA: TGTGCTAGTGGTTTGCTACTGCGAGGACTAGCACGGGAGCAGTACTTC. It encodes CASGLLLRGLAREQYF.

The chain has TRBV5-1 and TRBJ2-7; 8 bases line up with TRBD1. CDR3 length equals 14 residues. The germline V gene has CDR1 SGHRS and CDR2 YFSETQ. The V segment lost 3 bases and the J segment 3 bases; nucleotides outside the gene matches: 5. The DNA for the CDR3 is TGCGCCAGCAGCTGGGACGGACAGGGCTACGAGCAGTACTTC. It codes for CASSWDGQGYEQYF.

CDR3 protein: CASSQGRLAGITDTQYF. Here the CDR3 DNA reads TGCGCCAGCAGCCAAGGCCGACTAGCGGGGATCACAGATACGCAGTATTTT. The rearrangement uses TRBV4-1 and TRBJ2-3; 11 bases fit TRBD2. The CDR3 consists of 17 residues. Trimming at V came to 1 base and at J to 2 bases, leaving 5 bases not matched to a gene. Germline values: CDR1 MGHRA, CDR2 YSYEKL.

The chain combines TRBV5-1 with TRBJ2-3; D call uncertain. Trimming pared 3 bases from V and 2 bases from J, leaving 7 bases between. The CDR3 runs 13 residues. CDR1 is SGHRS, CDR2 YFSETQ, per germline. CDR3 bases: TGCGCCAGCAGCTCGGTCCCCACAGATACGCAGTATTTT. Translated, it gives CASSSVPTDTQYF.

The chain employs TRBV18 and TRBJ2-3; the match to TRBD1 covers 10 bases. Germline assignment: CDR1 KGHSH and CDR2 LQKENI. The length of the CDR3 is 14 residues. Unmatched junction bases numbered 2, after V lost 4 bases and J lost 4 bases. The CDR3 sequence is CASSRDRGADTQYF. The DNA of the CDR3 is TGTGCCAGCTCACGGGACAGGGGAGCAGATACGCAGTATTTT.

This clone was counted only a few times. The rearrangement links TRBV7-3 to TRBJ1-5; the match to TRBD1 covers 9 bases. V shed 2 bases, J shed 2 bases, and the junction held 7 bases outside the gene matches. The germline V gene has CDR1 SGHTA and CDR2 FQGTGA. The CDR3 consists of 17 residues. The CDR3 region has the DNA TGTGCCAGCAGCTTAGCACAGGGGGCAAGGGGCAATCAGCCCCAGCATTTT. Translating gives CASSLAQGARGNQPQHF.

The chain employs TRBV15 and TRBJ2-7, with a possible D match to TRBD1 (6 bases). Trimming removed 0 bases from V and 5 bases from J, with 11 bases in between. Looked up from germline, CDR1 is LNHNV and CDR2 is YYDKDF (reference sequence). The CDR3 extends over 14 amino acids. The CDR3 nucleotides read TGTGCCACCAGCAGAGATCAGGGGAACAACGAGCAGTACTTC. Its translation is CATSRDQGNNEQYF.

The CDR3 reads CASSRGTGGAINEQYF. The CDR3 nucleotides read TGTGCCAGTAGTCGAGGGACAGGGGGCGCGATAAACGAGCAGTACTTC. The chain recombines TRBV19 with TRBJ2-7; 12 bases are shared with TRBD1. V lost 5 bases and J lost 5; bases outside the gene matches: 10. Per the germline V gene, CDR1 is LNHDA and CDR2 is SQIVND (reference sequence). This CDR3 spans 16 amino acids.

This clone was seen a handful of times. V gene TRBV7-2 combines with J gene TRBJ2-7; D unresolved. This CDR3 comprises 13 residues. Germline loops: CDR1 SGHTA, CDR2 FQGNSA. V dropped 1 base and J dropped 0 bases, with 4 bases sitting between them. The CDR3 DNA reads as TGTGCCAGCAGCTTAGGTAACTCCTACGAGCAGTACTTC. Amino acid sequence: CASSLGNSYEQYF.

The rearrangement joins TRBV9 to TRBJ2-4, with 9 bases identical to TRBD2. Germline V gene data show CDR1 as SGDLS and CDR2 as YYNGEE. J lost 5 bases, V lost 0 bases, and 9 bases had no gene match. This CDR3 comprises 17 residues. The CDR3: CASSVALASGEQNIQYF. The CDR3 DNA sequence: TGTGCCAGCAGCGTAGCATTGGCTAGCGGGGAGCAAAACATTCAGTACTTC.

This clone has more than one count but fewer than ten. The chain carries TRBV27 and TRBJ2-6, with D perhaps matching TRBD2 (6 bases). The germline V gene encodes CDR1 MNHEY and CDR2 SMNVEV (reference sequence). The CDR3 extends over 15 amino acids. Trimming shortened V by 4 bases and J by 2 bases, and 9 bases separated the two germline ends. For the CDR3, the DNA is TGTGCCAGCAGTTGGGCGGGGCCTGGGGCCAACGTCCTGACTTTC. Translating gives CASSWAGPGANVLTF.

The genes are TRBV6-2 or TRBV6-3 and TRBJ2-3; D perhaps matches TRBD1 (5 bases). CDR1 and CDR2 from the germline V gene are MNHEY and SVGEGT. The CDR3 loop spans 15 amino acids. With 5 bases removed from V and 3 bases from J, the gap between germline ends came to 15 bases. CDR3 coding DNA: TGTGCCAGCAGTCGGATCGCAGGGCCGACAGATACGCAGTATTTT. Translation: CASSRIAGPTDTQYF.

This clone was counted a few times. This chain uses TRBV6-5 with TRBJ2-2; 9 bases fit TRBD2. The ends lost 0 bases at V and 6 bases at J; junction bases unmatched: 5. The CDR3 has 16 residues. Germline V gene lookup returns CDR1 MNHEY and CDR2 SVGAGI. The CDR3 spells CASSYSRAGGAGELFF. CDR3 DNA sequence: TGTGCCAGCAGTTACTCGAGAGCGGGAGGTGCCGGGGAGCTGTTTTTT.

V is TRBV20-1 and J is TRBJ2-1; unclear D gene. The V end lost 2 bases, the J end lost 8 bases, and 7 bases lay between the germline ends. Germline V gives CDR1 DFQATT, CDR2 SNEGSKA (reference sequence). The CDR3 loop spans 11 amino acids. As DNA, the CDR3 is TGCAGTGCTAGATGGTCGGATGAGCAGTTCTTC. It codes for CSARWSDEQFF.

The CDR3 is CASSVDGDTQYF. The CDR3 coding sequence is TGTGCCAGCAGCGTAGATGGAGATACGCAGTATTTT. The rearrangement uses TRBV9 and TRBJ2-3; D remains ambiguous. The CDR3 covers 12 residues. The germline V gene encodes CDR1 SGDLS and CDR2 YYNGEE. V lost 0 bases, J lost 5 bases, and 4 bases lay in between.

V and J are TRBV19 and TRBJ2-7, with a weak D call TRBD1 (6 bases). The CDR3 consists of 13 residues. Germline V gives CDR1 LNHDA, CDR2 SQIVND (reference sequence). V was pared by 5 bases and J by 1 base, with 9 bases between. The CDR3 reads CASSVDRSYEQYF. In DNA form, the CDR3 reads TGTGCCAGTAGTGTCGACAGGTCCTACGAGCAGTACTTC.

The CDR3, as DNA: TGTGCCAGCAGCCATGAAGGACAGGGGATAACTGAAGCTTTCTTT. This encodes CASSHEGQGITEAFF. The gene calls are TRBV3-1 (or the pseudogene TRBV3-2) and TRBJ1-1; 9 nucleotides align to TRBD1. This CDR3 region has 15 residues. Per the germline V gene, CDR1 is LGHDT and CDR2 is YNNKEL (reference sequence). With 3 bases clipped from V and 5 bases from J, the junction kept 7 bases outside the gene matches.

This chain connects TRBV7-9 to TRBJ2-7; TRBD1 agrees at 8 bases. The CDR3 has 15 amino acids. Per germline, CDR1 SEHNR and CDR2 FQNEAQ (reference sequence). V lost 1 base, J lost 6 bases, and 8 bases stayed unmatched. Here the CDR3 reads CASSLDQTGASEQYF. The CDR3 DNA follows: TGTGCCAGCAGCTTAGATCAGACAGGGGCGTCCGAGCAGTACTTC.

The chain links TRBV4-2 to TRBJ2-2; TRBD2 matches 9 bases. Germline loops: CDR1 LGHNA, CDR2 YNFKEQ. Trimming removed 6 bases from V and 0 bases from J; junction bases left unmatched: 17. There are 20 residues in the CDR3. The CDR3: CASRYRSLAGQRANTGELFF. The CDR3 DNA sequence: TGTGCCAGCAGGTATCGCTCGCTAGCGGGACAGAGGGCGAACACCGGGGAGCTGTTTTTT.

This rearrangement joins TRBV4-3 to TRBJ2-3, with D possibly being TRBD1 (6 bases). CDR1 is LGHNA and CDR2 is YSLEER in the germline V gene. Deletions cut 4 bases from V and 6 bases from J, with 14 bases between. The CDR3 contains 14 residues. The CDR3, as DNA: TGCGCCAGCAGCCTACAGGGTTACGGGGATACGCAGTATTTT. Amino acid sequence: CASSLQGYGDTQYF.

The chain recombines TRBV2 with TRBJ2-2; no clear D gene. Between the trimmed V and J ends, which lost 8 bases and 7 bases, there was a span of 20 bases. The CDR3 sequence is 15 residues long. The germline gives CDR1 SNHLY, CDR2 FYNNEI. CDR3 protein: CASAGSLGSGGELFF. The DNA for the CDR3 is TGTGCCAGCGCAGGATCTTTGGGATCAGGCGGGGAGCTGTTTTTT.